The 27 T cell receptor beta chains below come from one sample, sequenced in a study of T cells in Graves' hyperthyroidism and ophthalmopathy. Authors of the study amplified TCR beta CDR3 regions from RNA transcripts. A first-round RT-PCR of the TCR CDR3 used the HTBI primer set. TCRdb reprocessed the multiplex PCR reads via MiXCR and lists one record per CDR3 protein. This table has about 720,000 distinct CDR3 sequences, 18% appearing once. The material sequenced was blood. All receptors come from a woman in her forties or fifties with Graves' hyperthyroidism that later progressed to Graves' ophthalmopathy.

This clonotype was detected ten times or more. The rearrangement links TRBV20-1 to TRBJ2-3; D remains ambiguous. Trimming took off 0 bases at V and 0 bases at J, with 7 bases between the two ends. This CDR3 is 14 amino acids long. Germline V CDR1 and CDR2: DFQATT, SNEGSKA (reference sequence). DNA for the CDR3: TGCAGTGCTAGAGAGGCTCCCAGCACAGATACGCAGTATTTT. As protein: CSAREAPSTDTQYF.

The chain joins TRBV20-1 to TRBJ1-5, with a tentative D call TRBD1 (5 bases). The CDR3 loop spans 14 amino acids. The V end lost 5 bases, the J end lost 6 bases, and 17 bases lay between the germline ends. Germline CDR1 and CDR2: DFQATT and SNEGSKA (reference sequence). This CDR3 is CSASISRGGQPQHF. CDR3 bases: TGCAGTGCTTCGATCAGCCGGGGCGGTCAGCCCCAGCATTTT.

This clonotype was observed at least ten times. The chain carries TRBV3-1 and TRBJ2-2; D possibly corresponds to TRBD2 (7 bases). The V and J ends lost 2 bases and 4 bases respectively, with 17 bases between them. The CDR3 totals 17 residues. Germline V lookup: CDR1 LGHDT, CDR2 YNNKEL (reference sequence). Here the CDR3 reads CASSQRWGGLSTGELFF. CDR3 nucleotide sequence: TGTGCCAGCAGCCAAAGGTGGGGGGGCCTGTCCACCGGGGAGCTGTTTTTT.

The chain combines TRBV11-2 with TRBJ1-3; 9 bases are shared with TRBD1. The germline V gene encodes CDR1 SGHAT and CDR2 FQNNGV. The CDR3 is 19 amino acids. J was trimmed by 0 bases and V by 1 base; bases with no gene match: 10. The CDR3 protein is CASSLALWGQGNSGNTIYF. Here the CDR3 DNA reads TGTGCCAGCAGCTTAGCGCTTTGGGGACAGGGTAACTCTGGAAACACCATATATTTT.

The J gene is TRBJ1-1, the V gene TRBV19; TRBD1 is a possible D gene (5 bases). There are 12 residues in the CDR3. Germline assignment: CDR1 LNHDA and CDR2 SQIVND (reference sequence). The V gene lost 6 bases and the J gene lost 6 bases, with 11 bases spanning the gap. The CDR3 DNA follows: TGTGCCAGTAGGGACACCCGCCCTGAAGCTTTCTTT. Its protein product is CASRDTRPEAFF.

This clonotype has at least ten counts. The chain employs TRBV7-6 and TRBJ2-1; 9 bases fit TRBD1. V gave up 5 bases and J gave up 10 bases; unmatched junction bases: 12. This CDR3 comprises 15 residues. The germline gives CDR1 SGHVS, CDR2 FNYEAQ. As DNA, the CDR3 is TGTGCCAGCAGCCGTCCTGGGACAGGGTCATACGAGCAGTTCTTC. As protein: CASSRPGTGSYEQFF.

The table lists this clonotype with many counts. The chain carries TRBV20-1 and TRBJ1-1; 10 nucleotides align to TRBD1. CDR3 size: 14 residues. V was clipped by 3 bases and J by 4 bases; unmatched bases: 5. Germline loops: CDR1 DFQATT, CDR2 SNEGSKA (reference sequence). CDR3 DNA sequence: TGCAGTGCTAGTGGACAGGGGGGTTTCACTGAAGCTTTCTTT. Protein product: CSASGQGGFTEAFF.

This clonotype was observed a few times. The chain recombines TRBV6-2 or TRBV6-3 with TRBJ1-3; D not certain. V was clipped by 2 bases and J by 0 bases, with 17 bases between them. The germline gives CDR1 MNHEY, CDR2 SVGEGT. The CDR3 is 18 amino acids. For the CDR3, the DNA is TGTGCCAGCAGTTACCCTATACTCGGACGGAGCTCTGGAAACACCATATATTTT. It translates to CASSYPILGRSSGNTIYF.

Written as DNA, the CDR3 is TGTGCCAGCAGCGCGGGAACCCAGCAGTACTTC. This translates into CASSAGTQQYF. The chain has TRBV6-1 and TRBJ2-7; D perhaps matches TRBD2 (6 bases). V dropped 6 bases and J dropped 8 bases, with 11 bases sitting between them. CDR1 MNHNS and CDR2 SASEGT come from the germline V gene. CDR3 length: 11 amino acids.

There are a few counts of this clonotype. This may be a read error, as it is one base from a much larger clone. The chain links TRBV12-3 or TRBV12-4 to TRBJ2-3, with 7 bases fitting TRBD1. With 5 bases clipped from V and 1 base from J, the junction kept 6 bases outside the gene matches. The length of the CDR3 is 15 residues. The CDR3 sequence: CASSASGTGTDTQYF. The CDR3 DNA is TGTGCCAGCAGTGCCTCCGGGACAGGCACAGATACGCAGTATTTT.

This clonotype was seen a handful of times. The gene calls are TRBV10-3 and TRBJ2-5; D unclear. The V gene's germline CDR1 is ENHRY and CDR2 SYGVKD. Trimming pared 0 bases from V and 4 bases from J, leaving 6 bases between. The CDR3 covers 13 residues. The CDR3 loop is CAISESLGETQYF. The CDR3 DNA sequence: TGTGCCATCAGTGAGTCACTGGGAGAGACCCAGTACTTC.

At least ten counts were recorded for this clonotype. This chain joins TRBV20-1 and TRBJ2-5; D call uncertain. Trimming pared 4 bases from V and 1 base from J, leaving 10 bases between. The CDR3 contains 13 residues. The germline CDR1 and CDR2 sequences are DFQATT and SNEGSKA (reference sequence). The CDR3 nucleotides are TGCAGTGCTATCCGACAAGTCCAAGAGACCCAGTACTTC. Translated: CSAIRQVQETQYF.

At least ten counts were recorded for this clonotype. The V and J genes are TRBV7-9 and TRBJ2-3; a possible D gene is TRBD1 (5 bases). V shed 2 bases and J shed 4 bases, with 13 bases lying between them. Germline V gene sequence: CDR1 SEHNR, CDR2 FQNEAQ (reference sequence). The CDR3 is 15 amino acids. The DNA of the CDR3 is TGTGCCAGCAGCTTATCAGCAGGGAAGGCAGATACGCAGTATTTT. This translates into CASSLSAGKADTQYF.

This clonotype occurred a few times. The chain links TRBV12-5 to TRBJ1-1, with 7 bases identical to TRBD1. J was trimmed by 9 bases and V by 6 bases; bases with no gene match: 10. This CDR3 comprises 13 residues. CDR1 is LGHNT, CDR2 FRNRAP, per germline. In DNA, the CDR3 is TGTGCTAGTGGGGAGGGGGCTTCTACCCAAGCTTTCTTT. Its translation: CASGEGASTQAFF.

This clonotype was seen more than once but under ten times. J is TRBJ1-2 and V is TRBV18; 10 positions match TRBD1. J lost 3 bases, V lost 3 bases, and 4 bases had no gene match. Germline V gives CDR1 KGHSH, CDR2 LQKENI. This CDR3 has 15 residues. CDR3: CASSPGTGDHYGYTF. The CDR3 bases are TGTGCCAGCTCACCCGGGACAGGGGATCACTATGGCTACACCTTC.

This clonotype was counted a few times. This chain joins TRBV12-3 or TRBV12-4 and TRBJ1-5; TRBD1 aligns across 8 bases. The CDR3 extends over 17 amino acids. Trimming cost V 6 bases and J 3 bases; bases outside gene matches: 13. The CDR3 DNA reads TGTGCCAGCAGCAAGCAGGGGGCACGGGGCCTCAATCAGCCCCAGCATTTT. Amino acids: CASSKQGARGLNQPQHF.

This clonotype showed up many times. This sequence joins TRBV7-2 and TRBJ1-2; TRBD1 matches at 9 bases. CDR3 size: 15 residues. CDR1 is SGHTA and CDR2 is FQGNSA in the germline V gene. With V trimmed by 5 bases and J by 5 bases, 9 bases remained unmatched. The CDR3 DNA sequence: TGTGCCAGCAGCGTAGGACAGGGGTCATCGTATGGCTACACCTTC. Amino acids: CASSVGQGSSYGYTF.

The sample holds many counts of this clonotype. This chain uses TRBV2 with TRBJ1-5; the D is unclear. V shed 8 bases and J shed 0 bases, with 8 bases lying between them. The germline gives CDR1 SNHLY, CDR2 FYNNEI. The length of the CDR3 is 13 residues. CDR3 sequence reads: CASSTDSNQPQHF. Written as DNA, the CDR3 is TGTGCCAGCTCGACCGATAGCAATCAGCCCCAGCATTTT.

In this sample, this clonotype turned up many times. The chain uses TRBV5-6 and TRBJ2-6; D is possibly TRBD2 (5 bases). The CDR3 is made up of 15 amino acids. Per germline, CDR1 SGHDT and CDR2 YYEEEE. Trimming removed 5 bases from V and 4 bases from J, with 13 bases in between. The CDR3 loop is CASRREALGANVLTF. The CDR3 region has the DNA TGTGCCAGCAGGAGGGAAGCTCTCGGGGCCAACGTCCTGACTTTC. Using reference TRBV5-6 and TRBJ2-6 for the parts outside the CDR3, the full variable domain is DAGVTQSPTHLIKTRGQQVTLRCSPKSGHDTVSWYQQALGQGPQFIFQYYEEEERQRGNFPDRFSGHQFPNYSSELNVNALLLGDSALYLCASRREALGANVLTFGAGSRLTVL.

Ten or more counts support this clonotype. The rearrangement uses TRBV6-1 and TRBJ1-1; D unresolved. Looked up from germline, CDR1 is MNHNS and CDR2 is SASEGT. There are 12 residues in the CDR3. V gave up 11 bases and J gave up 2 bases, with 12 bases separating them. The CDR3 loop is CAAGRGNTEAFF. The CDR3 nucleotides are TGTGCCGCAGGCCGGGGAAACACTGAAGCTTTCTTT.

Note on this clonotype: This could be a read error, since a much larger clone is one nucleotide away. The CDR3 DNA follows: TGTGCCAGCTCACCACCGACACTTGAGAACACTGAAGCTTTCTTT. It is translated as CASSPPTLENTEAFF. V and J are TRBV18 and TRBJ1-1; D is ambiguous. Germline V lookup: CDR1 KGHSH, CDR2 LQKENI. The CDR3 loop spans 15 amino acids. The V end lost 0 bases, the J end lost 1 base, and 9 bases lay between the germline ends.

The chain is built from TRBV19 and TRBJ2-7; D uncertain. Trimming left V 5 bases short and J 6 bases short, with 8 bases between. The CDR3 contains 11 residues. Germline V gene sequence: CDR1 LNHDA, CDR2 SQIVND (reference sequence). The CDR3 DNA is TGTGCCAGTAGTCATTTGGGCGAGCAGTACTTC. Its protein product is CASSHLGEQYF.

The rearrangement links TRBV12-3 or TRBV12-4 to TRBJ2-4; D perhaps matches TRBD2 (5 bases). CDR3 length: 21 residues. Trimming cost V 3 bases and J 3 bases, with 30 bases left between them. The CDR3 is CASSFFTPTEIASPIKNIQYF. The CDR3 nucleotides read TGTGCCAGCAGTTTTTTCACTCCCACCGAAATAGCTAGCCCGATCAAAAACATTCAGTACTTC.

There are many counts of this clonotype. The chain combines TRBV7-2 with TRBJ1-1; D remains unclear. This CDR3 has 14 amino acids. The germline V gene has CDR1 SGHTA and CDR2 FQGNSA. Deletions cut 0 bases from V and 0 bases from J, with 5 bases between. This chain's CDR3 is CASSLAAMNTEAFF. The CDR3 nucleotides read TGTGCCAGCAGCTTAGCCGCAATGAACACTGAAGCTTTCTTT.

This clonotype was recorded a few times. The chain joins TRBV6-1 to TRBJ2-1; D call uncertain. The CDR3 length is 14 residues. V lost 3 bases to trimming and J lost 6 bases, with 12 bases between them. Germline loops: CDR1 MNHNS, CDR2 SASEGT. This CDR3 reads CASSDFLVGNEQFF. CDR3 bases: TGTGCCAGCAGTGACTTTTTAGTCGGCAATGAGCAGTTCTTC.

The genes are TRBV5-4 and TRBJ2-3; TRBD2 agrees at 7 bases. CDR1 and CDR2 from the germline V gene are SGHNT and YYREEE (reference sequence). V lost 2 bases and J lost 6; bases outside the gene matches: 6. This CDR3 region has 14 residues. The CDR3 bases are TGTGCCAGCAGCTTAGGGCGGGAGTTTGATACGCAGTATTTT. This encodes CASSLGREFDTQYF.

The rearrangement uses TRBV7-4 and TRBJ1-5; TRBD1 matches at 8 bases. CDR1 and CDR2 (germline): SGHVT, SQSDAQ. This CDR3 is built from 14 residues. The V segment lost 4 bases and the J segment 11 bases; nucleotides outside the gene matches: 10. The CDR3 sequence is CASSSTGVVETQHF. For the CDR3, the DNA is TGTGCCAGCAGCTCGACAGGGGTGGTGGAGACCCAGCATTTT.